A single sample is the source of the 29 T cell receptor beta chains below, sequenced in a study of OX40 agonist ivuxolimab in advanced cancers. The library was made by the immunoSEQ multiplex PCR assay. TCRdb mirrors the immuneACCESS table, restricted to in-frame sequences. Some clones are absent from its copies; in checked studies, under half trace to an unresolved V gene, and the reason for the others is unknown. Across this sample there are 60,000 to 65,000 clones, with about 90% seen only once. The top ten constitute approximately 5.2% of the sample. Material: CD4+ or CD8+ T cells sorted from blood, obtained in a trial of the OX40 agonist ivuxolimab. These receptors came from an adult with an advanced solid tumor such as melanoma, head and neck, liver or kidney cancer.

The chain uses TRBV7-2 and TRBJ2-1, with TRBD1 matching 8 bases. The junction had 13 bases not matched to a gene; V was cut back by 6 bases and J by 3 bases. The CDR3 extends over 17 amino acids. Looked up from germline, CDR1 is SGHTA and CDR2 is FQGNSA. CDR3 DNA: TGTGCCAGCAGTCAAACCCAGGGGGCGGTTATCTACAATGAGCAGTTCTTC. It yields the protein CASSQTQGAVIYNEQFF.

This clone was seen only once. This chain links TRBV19 with TRBJ1-1; D might be TRBD1 (5 bases). The CDR3 has 13 amino acids. Trimming stripped 5 bases from V and 5 bases from J, with 12 bases between. CDR1 is LNHDA, CDR2 SQIVND, per germline (reference sequence). The CDR3 protein is CASSRAEGTEAFF. CDR3 DNA sequence: TGTGCCAGTAGTCGGGCAGAGGGGACTGAAGCTTTCTTT.

The chain combines TRBV28 with TRBJ1-5, with D possibly being TRBD1 (6 bases). Trimming pared 6 bases from V and 4 bases from J, leaving 13 bases between. The CDR3 runs to 14 residues. CDR1 MDHEN and CDR2 SYDVKM come from the germline V gene. This chain's CDR3 is CASRPGQFNQPQHF. The CDR3 DNA follows: TGTGCCAGCAGGCCCGGACAGTTTAATCAGCCCCAGCATTTT.

This chain joins TRBV4-2 and TRBJ2-7; 8 positions agree with TRBD2. This CDR3 has 16 amino acids. The V and J ends lost 3 bases and 2 bases, in that order; junction bases with no gene match: 9. Germline V CDR1 and CDR2: LGHNA, YNFKEQ. In DNA, the CDR3 is TGTGCCAGCAGCCAGTCCAGCGGGAGTCTAGCCTACGAGCAGTACTTC. Amino acid sequence: CASSQSSGSLAYEQYF.

The chain uses TRBV27 and TRBJ2-2, with 7 bases matching TRBD2. The ends lost 10 bases at V and 8 bases at J; junction bases unmatched: 4. CDR3 length: 11 amino acids. Germline V CDR1 and CDR2: MNHEY, SMNVEV (reference sequence). The CDR3, as DNA: TGTGCCACCGCGGGGGTGGGGGAGCTGTTTTTT. This gives the protein CATAGVGELFF.

The chain carries TRBV30 and TRBJ1-6; D not certain. The CDR3 runs 14 residues. V lost 0 bases, J lost 1 base, and 4 bases lay in between. Germline V gene data show CDR1 as GTSNPN and CDR2 as SVGIG (reference sequence). CDR3 loop: CAWSVVSYNSPLHF. The CDR3 DNA reads as TGTGCCTGGAGTGTGGTTTCCTATAATTCACCCCTCCACTTT.

This clone was observed a few times. The rearrangement joins TRBV6-9 to TRBJ2-7; no firm D call. The CDR3 extends over 13 amino acids. The germline V gene has CDR1 MNHGY and CDR2 SVAAGI. V lost 5 bases and J 0 bases, leaving 8 bases between the germline ends. CDR3 amino acids: CASSDALSYEQYF. CDR3 DNA sequence: TGTGCCAGCAGTGATGCCCTCTCCTACGAGCAGTACTTC.

This chain uses TRBV6-5 with TRBJ2-7; 11 bases fit TRBD1. Losses at the gene ends were 6 bases for V and 6 bases for J; bases not matched to a gene: 10. The germline V gene has CDR1 MNHEY and CDR2 SVGAGI. This CDR3 contains 15 residues. As DNA, the CDR3 is TGTGCCAGCAGAAAATCCGGGACAGGGGGGTCCGAGCAGTACTTC. Its protein product is CASRKSGTGGSEQYF.

This chain uses TRBV5-3 with TRBJ2-7; TRBD2 agrees at 8 bases. TRBV5-3 is known as an ORF, though its function is uncertain. The CDR3 is 11 amino acids. V gave up 7 bases and J gave up 5 bases; unmatched junction bases: 2. CDR3 sequence: CARAGGHEQYF. CDR3 sequence (DNA): TGTGCCAGAGCGGGGGGTCACGAGCAGTACTTC.

J is TRBJ1-2 and V is TRBV2; a possible D gene is TRBD1 (6 bases). The germline CDR1 and CDR2 sequences are SNHLY and FYNNEI. This CDR3 contains 12 residues. The V end lost 10 bases, the J end lost 7 bases, and 16 bases lay between the germline ends. CDR3 coding DNA: TGTGCCACTAATACAGGGATTGGTGGCTACACCTTC. Its protein product is CATNTGIGGYTF.

CDR3 loop: CASRENYGYTF. The CDR3 bases are TGTGCCAGCAGGGAGAACTATGGCTACACCTTC. V is TRBV28 and J is TRBJ1-2, with D unclear. This CDR3 has 11 residues. The germline CDR1 and CDR2 sequences are MDHEN and SYDVKM. V lost 6 bases and J lost 2, with 4 bases in between.

The chain recombines TRBV20-1 with TRBJ1-4; unclear D gene. The germline V and J ends were trimmed by 7 bases and 1 base, with 4 bases remaining between them. This CDR3 comprises 11 residues. CDR1 is DFQATT and CDR2 is SNEGSKA in the germline V gene (reference sequence). CDR3 in DNA: TGCAGTGTCCTAACTAATGAAAAACTGTTTTTT. This translates into CSVLTNEKLFF.

The chain carries TRBV28 and TRBJ2-6; no firm D call. CDR1 MDHEN and CDR2 SYDVKM come from the germline V gene. The V end was cut by 3 bases, the J end by 1 base, with 7 bases between. This CDR3 is 15 amino acids long. CDR3 protein: CASSFSGSGANVLTF. DNA of the CDR3: TGTGCCAGCAGTTTTTCCGGTTCTGGGGCCAACGTCCTGACTTTC.

The CDR3 coding sequence is TGTGCCAGCAGCGAGGGAAATGTCTATGGCTACACCTTC. It yields the protein CASSEGNVYGYTF. This chain uses TRBV28 with TRBJ1-2; D is undetermined. CDR3 size: 13 residues. Germline CDR1 MDHEN, CDR2 SYDVKM. Trimming pared 6 bases from V and 4 bases from J, leaving 12 bases between.

This chain joins TRBV7-8 and TRBJ2-3; 12 positions agree with TRBD2. Germline CDR1 is SGHVS and CDR2 is FQNEAQ. Trimming cost V 1 base and J 5 bases; bases outside gene matches: 10. The CDR3 consists of 18 residues. Here the CDR3 reads CASSLGPTSGRSGDTQYF. CDR3 bases: TGTGCCAGCAGCTTAGGGCCGACTAGCGGGAGATCCGGAGATACGCAGTATTTT.

The chain combines TRBV2 with TRBJ2-1; TRBD2 aligns across 10 bases. Losses at the gene ends were 5 bases for V and 6 bases for J; bases not matched to a gene: 7. The CDR3 loop spans 15 amino acids. The germline V gene has CDR1 SNHLY and CDR2 FYNNEI. The CDR3 spells CASSQTSGFGNEQFF. The CDR3 coding sequence is TGTGCCAGCAGTCAGACTAGCGGGTTCGGCAATGAGCAGTTCTTC.

To note about this clone: An end of the junction does not agree with germline; a read error may underlie this. The rearrangement uses TRBV7-7 and TRBJ2-7; 13 bases match TRBD2. The CDR3 consists of 15 residues. The germline gives CDR1 SSHAT, CDR2 FNYEAQ (reference sequence). CDR3 bases: TGTGCTAGCAGCCCCCGGACTAGCGGGAGCCACGAGCAGTACTTC. Translating it yields CASSPRTSGSHEQYF.

V and J are TRBV4-2 and TRBJ2-1; TRBD2 might be the D (7 bases). CDR3 size: 16 residues. Trimming removed 4 bases from V and 6 bases from J, with 19 bases in between. Germline V gene sequence: CDR1 LGHNA, CDR2 YNFKEQ. CDR3 region: CASSPGGRASLNEQFF. The DNA for the CDR3 is TGTGCCAGCAGCCCCGGGGGGCGGGCCTCTCTCAATGAGCAGTTCTTC.

J is TRBJ2-7 and V is TRBV2, with 8 bases identical to TRBD1. Germline trimming cut 7 bases from V and 6 bases from J; bases unmatched to any gene: 8. This CDR3 region has 13 residues. Germline V gives CDR1 SNHLY, CDR2 FYNNEI. CDR3 loop: CASKRAGGGEQYF. Here the CDR3 DNA reads TGTGCCAGCAAGAGGGCAGGGGGCGGCGAGCAGTACTTC.

This chain uses TRBV5-1 with TRBJ2-1; D is unclear. Trimming removed 4 bases at V and 5 bases at J, with 13 bases between. Germline V gene data show CDR1 as SGHRS and CDR2 as YFSETQ. The CDR3 length is 14 residues. This CDR3 is CASSPSQVDNEQFF. The DNA for the CDR3 is TGCGCCAGCAGCCCTTCGCAGGTGGACAATGAGCAGTTCTTC.

The chain carries TRBV19 and TRBJ2-1; TRBD2 agrees at 7 bases. CDR3 size: 14 residues. Germline V gives CDR1 LNHDA, CDR2 SQIVND (reference sequence). V shed 8 bases, J shed 9 bases, and the junction held 13 bases outside the gene matches. This chain's CDR3 is CASGGRERRVEQFF. CDR3 DNA sequence: TGTGCCAGTGGAGGGAGGGAACGTCGCGTTGAGCAGTTCTTC.

This clone was seen just once. An end of the junction differs from the germline gene, which may be a read error. The chain is built from TRBV6-1 and TRBJ2-3, with no clear D. CDR3 length: 15 amino acids. Germline V gene sequence: CDR1 MNHNS, CDR2 SASEGT. The DNA for the CDR3 is TGTGCCAGCAGAGAAGTCGGCAGTCCTGGGGATACGCAGTATTTT. Its protein is CASREVGSPGDTQYF.

The chain employs TRBV4-1 and TRBJ2-6, with D uncertain. This CDR3 is 17 amino acids long. Germline values: CDR1 MGHRA, CDR2 YSYEKL. V lost 0 bases and J 0 bases, leaving 9 bases between the germline ends. The CDR3 sequence is CASSQDKRVSGANVLTF. The CDR3 bases are TGCGCCAGCAGCCAAGATAAAAGGGTCTCTGGGGCCAACGTCCTGACTTTC.

V usage is TRBV7-9 and J usage is TRBJ2-3; 7 bases are a match to TRBD1. Germline CDR1 is SEHNR and CDR2 is FQNEAQ (reference sequence). This CDR3 comprises 16 residues. V lost 5 bases, J lost 0 bases, and 8 bases stayed unmatched. CDR3 amino acids: CASSRRTGASTDTQYF. CDR3 DNA: TGTGCCAGCAGCCGAAGGACAGGAGCTAGCACAGATACGCAGTATTTT.

In this sample, this clone turned up once. CDR3 residues: CASSLYRVDTQYF. DNA of the CDR3: TGTGCCAGCAGTTTATATAGGGTGGATACGCAGTATTTT. The V call is TRBV28, the J call TRBJ2-3; the D is unclear. Trimming shortened V by 1 base and J by 6 bases, and 8 bases separated the two germline ends. The germline gives CDR1 MDHEN, CDR2 SYDVKM. CDR3 length: 13 amino acids. Full variable domain (rest looked up from reference TRBV28 and TRBJ2-3): DVKVTQSSRYLVKRTGEKVFLECVQDMDHENMFWYRQDPGLGLRLIYFSYDVKMKEKGDIPEGYSVSREKKERFSLILESASTNQTSMYLCASSLYRVDTQYFGPGTRLTVL.

For the CDR3, the DNA is TGTGCCAGCAGTCCCCAGGGACAGAGAAACACTGAAGCTTTCTTT. This gives the protein CASSPQGQRNTEAFF. The V gene is TRBV6-5, the J gene TRBJ1-1, with 7 positions matching TRBD1. The CDR3 consists of 15 residues. With V trimmed by 5 bases and J by 2 bases, 8 bases remained unmatched. Germline lookup yields CDR1 MNHEY and CDR2 SVGAGI.

The DNA for the CDR3 is TGTGCCAGCAGCCCAACCCCCGACACCCAAGAGACCCAGTACTTC. It is translated as CASSPTPDTQETQYF. This chain uses TRBV7-8 with TRBJ2-5; D unresolved. The V gene lost 5 bases and the J gene lost 1 base, with 14 bases spanning the gap. The CDR3 spans 15 residues. Germline assignment: CDR1 SGHVS and CDR2 FQNEAQ.

This clone was observed once. The chain couples TRBV19 to TRBJ1-1; no clear D gene. Trimming cost V 2 bases and J 11 bases, with 15 bases left between them. The CDR3 has 13 amino acids. Germline V gives CDR1 LNHDA, CDR2 SQIVND (reference sequence). The CDR3 is CASSILAAGRAFF. The CDR3 DNA follows: TGTGCCAGTAGTATACTCGCCGCGGGAAGGGCTTTCTTT. Full variable domain (missing parts from reference TRBV19 and TRBJ1-1): DGGITQSPKYLFRKEGQNVTLSCEQNLNHDAMYWYRQDPGQGLRLIYYSQIVNDFQKGDIAEGYSVSREKKESFPLTVTSAQKNPTAFYLCASSILAAGRAFFGQGTRLTVV.

A single count supports this clone. The chain carries TRBV30 and TRBJ1-2; D is unresolved. The CDR3 extends over 13 amino acids. The V and J ends lost 2 bases and 4 bases respectively, with 11 bases between them. Germline CDR1 reads GTSNPN; CDR2 reads SVGIG (reference sequence). The CDR3 protein is CAWSRTGGYGYTF. The DNA for the CDR3 is TGTGCCTGGAGTCGGACGGGTGGCTATGGCTACACCTTC.